This T cell receptor (beta chain) was identified in a study of CD8 T cells in ankylosing spondylitis. MiXCR, run by TCRdb on the 5' RACE reads, gives a single entry per CDR3 protein. In the table there are 150,000 to 200,000 distinct CDR3 sequences, 13% of which are singletons. This clonotype was detected ten times or more. What was sequenced was blood, either unsorted or a sorted T cell fraction (not recorded which). This TCR derives from a female donor with ankylosing spondylitis or in good health (not recorded which).

The DNA for the CDR3 is TGTGCCATCAGTGACTTCATCTATGGCTACACCTTC. Translation gives CAISDFIYGYTF. The V gene is TRBV10-3, the J gene TRBJ1-2; D remains unclear. This CDR3 is built from 12 residues. Trimming stripped 3 bases from V and 4 bases from J, with 6 bases between. CDR1 is ENHRY, CDR2 SYGVKD, per germline.